What follows are 11 T cell receptor beta chains derived from one specimen sequenced in a study of blood T cell repertoires in COVID-19. Repertoires were generated with immunoSEQ multiplex PCR, while TCRdb's copy carries only in-frame clones and drops some. The sample contains approximately 470,000 clones, roughly 90% of which appear only once. The sample comprised PBMCs or T cells enriched from blood (not recorded which). These TCRs come from a young woman who had recovered from COVID-19.

The chain couples TRBV6-4 to TRBJ1-5; no definite D call. The V and J ends lost 6 bases and 0 bases respectively, with 9 bases between them. The CDR3 covers 14 residues. Germline V lookup: CDR1 MRHNA, CDR2 SNTAGT. The CDR3 sequence: CASSPQYSNQPQHF. CDR3 nucleotide sequence: TGTGCCAGCAGCCCACAGTATAGCAATCAGCCCCAGCATTTT.

This chain links TRBV27 with TRBJ1-2, with D maybe TRBD1 (5 bases). Trimming pared 7 bases from V and 5 bases from J, leaving 14 bases between. The CDR3 extends over 13 amino acids. CDR1 is MNHEY, CDR2 SMNVEV, per germline (reference sequence). The CDR3 spells CASKNSGRYGYTF. CDR3 nucleotides: TGTGCCAGCAAAAACTCAGGGCGGTATGGCTACACCTTC.

J is TRBJ2-7 and V is TRBV15; 9 bases align to TRBD1. V trimming: 5 bases; J trimming: 2 bases; junction bases outside the gene matches: 7. The germline V gene encodes CDR1 LNHNV and CDR2 YYDKDF (reference sequence). The CDR3 is made up of 15 amino acids. The CDR3 region is CATSRPGTGTYEQYF. The CDR3 DNA is TGTGCCACCAGCCGCCCCGGGACAGGGACCTACGAGCAGTACTTC.

The chain is built from TRBV3-1 (or the pseudogene TRBV3-2) and TRBJ1-6; TRBD1 aligns across 12 bases. V trimming: 5 bases; J trimming: 8 bases; junction bases outside the gene matches: 4. Germline CDR1 LGHDT, CDR2 YNNKEL (reference sequence). The CDR3 has 15 amino acids. The CDR3 sequence: CASSGDRGRDSPLHF. The DNA of the CDR3 is TGTGCCAGCAGCGGGGACAGGGGGCGGGATTCACCCCTCCACTTT.

This chain links TRBV7-9 with TRBJ2-5; 10 nucleotides match TRBD1. Trimming removed 3 bases from V and 3 bases from J; junction bases left unmatched: 7. CDR3 length: 16 amino acids. Germline values: CDR1 SEHNR, CDR2 FQNEAQ (reference sequence). The CDR3 here is CASSLLPGQGKETQYF. The DNA for the CDR3 is TGTGCCAGCAGCTTGCTACCGGGACAGGGGAAAGAGACCCAGTACTTC.

V is TRBV20-1 and J is TRBJ2-7; 8 bases map to TRBD1. Germline V lookup: CDR1 DFQATT, CDR2 SNEGSKA (reference sequence). The CDR3 has 13 residues. The ends lost 4 bases at V and 3 bases at J; junction bases unmatched: 5. Written as DNA, the CDR3 is TGCAGTGCTATTGACAGGGGCCGCTACGAGCAGTACTTC. It translates to CSAIDRGRYEQYF.

This clone was seen a single time. This chain links TRBV6-5 with TRBJ1-1, with D maybe TRBD1 (6 bases). CDR1 and CDR2 (germline): MNHEY, SVGAGI. The CDR3 consists of 15 residues. With 9 bases removed from V and 0 bases from J, the gap between germline ends came to 17 bases. The CDR3 nucleotides read TGTGCCAGTTTTATCGGGACATTCATGAACACTGAAGCTTTCTTT. Translation gives CASFIGTFMNTEAFF.

The rearrangement links TRBV2 to TRBJ1-1; D remains ambiguous. The CDR3 has 13 amino acids. Germline V gene lookup returns CDR1 SNHLY and CDR2 FYNNEI. The germline V and J ends were trimmed by 5 bases and 0 bases, with 7 bases remaining between them. The CDR3: CASSSNMNTEAFF. CDR3 nucleotides: TGTGCCAGCAGTTCCAACATGAACACTGAAGCTTTCTTT.

The rearrangement uses TRBV11-2 and TRBJ2-7, with D perhaps matching TRBD1 (5 bases). This CDR3 comprises 14 residues. The V end lost 3 bases, the J end lost 3 bases, and 12 bases lay between the germline ends. Looked up from germline, CDR1 is SGHAT and CDR2 is FQNNGV. The CDR3 DNA reads as TGTGCCAGCAGCTTTTCGACAGTCCGCTACGAGCAGTACTTC. This sequence encodes CASSFSTVRYEQYF.

The V call is TRBV15, the J call TRBJ1-3, with TRBD1 as a possible D gene (5 bases). The germline CDR1 and CDR2 sequences are LNHNV and YYDKDF (reference sequence). This CDR3 spans 13 amino acids. Trimming left V 0 bases short and J 11 bases short, with 11 bases between. CDR3 protein: CATSRDRGIPIYF. The DNA of the CDR3 is TGTGCCACCAGCAGAGATCGGGGGATCCCCATATATTTT.

The chain links TRBV18 to TRBJ1-3; 12 nucleotides match TRBD1. The J segment lost 2 bases and the V segment lost 5 bases, leaving 10 bases of the junction unmatched. Looked up from germline, CDR1 is KGHSH and CDR2 is LQKENI. This CDR3 is built from 18 residues. Written as DNA, the CDR3 is TGTGCCAGCTCAAAACCGGGACAGGGGGCATTCGCTGGAAACACCATATATTTT. Translation: CASSKPGQGAFAGNTIYF.